This T cell receptor (beta chain) stems from a study of monozygotic twins with inflammatory bowel disease. UMIs were attached via template switching, each with a 6-nucleotide sample barcode. For both chains, the TCRalpha and TCRbeta cDNA went through two nested PCRs of around 15 and 9 cycles. TCRdb processed the 5' RACE reads again and assigns one entry to each CDR3 protein, with no DNA. In all, the sample yields over 100,000 distinct CDR3 sequences. Blood samples, whole and unsorted for T cells, yielded the isolated total RNA. This CDR3 is 15 amino acids long. Per the germline V gene, CDR1 is KGHSH and CDR2 is LQKENI.

The chain uses TRBV18 and TRBJ1-3. The receptor was derived from a human donor with ulcerative colitis or Crohn's disease, or a healthy co-twin of an affected twin (not recorded which). The sample taken for sequencing was blood. CDR3 sequence: CASSPQNDGGNTIYF.